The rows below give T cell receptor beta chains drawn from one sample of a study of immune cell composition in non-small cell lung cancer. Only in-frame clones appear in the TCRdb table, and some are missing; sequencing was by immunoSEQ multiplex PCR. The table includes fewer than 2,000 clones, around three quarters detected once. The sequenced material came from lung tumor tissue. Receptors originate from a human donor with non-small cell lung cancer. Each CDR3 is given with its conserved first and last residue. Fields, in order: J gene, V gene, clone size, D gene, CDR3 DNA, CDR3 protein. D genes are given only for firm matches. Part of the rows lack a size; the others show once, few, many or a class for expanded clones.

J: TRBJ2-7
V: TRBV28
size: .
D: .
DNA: TGTGCCAGCAGACCCGAAGCGGAGATGGACTACGAGCAGTACTTC
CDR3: CASRPEAEMDYEQYF

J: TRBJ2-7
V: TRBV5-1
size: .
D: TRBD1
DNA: TGCGCCAGCAGCTTCGGACAGGATCTCACCTACGAGCAGTACTTC
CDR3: CASSFGQDLTYEQYF

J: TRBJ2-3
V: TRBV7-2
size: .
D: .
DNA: TGTGCCAGCAGCTTACTCCGCGGGGGCACAGATACGCAGTATTTT
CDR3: CASSLLRGGTDTQYF

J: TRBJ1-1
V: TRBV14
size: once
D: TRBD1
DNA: TGTGCCAGCAGCCAAGATCCCCGGACAGGGCGGACTGAAGCTTTCTTT
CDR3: CASSQDPRTGRTEAFF

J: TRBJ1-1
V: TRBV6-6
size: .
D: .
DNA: TGTGCCAGCAGTTTACTCGGGTTGGTGAACACTGAAGCTTTCTTT
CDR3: CASSLLGLVNTEAFF

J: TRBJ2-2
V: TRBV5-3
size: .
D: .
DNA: TGTGCCAGAAGCTTGGGGGCAGGGACCGGGGAGCTGTTTTTT
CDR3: CARSLGAGTGELFF

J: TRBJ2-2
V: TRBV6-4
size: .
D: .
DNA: TGTGCCACCAGCCGGGATTGGGCCGGGGAGCTGTTTTTT
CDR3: CATSRDWAGELFF

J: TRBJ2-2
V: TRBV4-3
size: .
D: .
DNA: TGCGCCAGCGGGTACGCGGCGGGCGGGGAGCTGTTTTTT
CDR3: CASGYAAGGELFF

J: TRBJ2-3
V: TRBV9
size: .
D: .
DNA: TGTGCCAGCAGTGGAGGGAGTTCCTTTGTCACAGATACGCAGTATTTT
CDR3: CASSGGSSFVTDTQYF

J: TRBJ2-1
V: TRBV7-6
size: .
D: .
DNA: TGTGCCAGCAGCTTAGGTCCTAGCCGCTCCTACAATGAGCAGTTCTTC
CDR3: CASSLGPSRSYNEQFF

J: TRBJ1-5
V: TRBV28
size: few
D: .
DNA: TGTGCCAGCAGCTTGGGGGCGCTGGAGCCCCAGCATTTT
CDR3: CASSLGALEPQHF

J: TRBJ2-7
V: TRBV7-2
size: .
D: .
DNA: TGTGCCAGCAGCTCTAGGCCAGGGGCTTACGAGCAGTACTTC
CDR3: CASSSRPGAYEQYF

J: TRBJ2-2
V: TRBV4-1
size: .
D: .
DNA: TGCGCCAGCAGCCAAGATACCGGAGAGGGCTTTTCGAACACCGGGGAGCTGTTTTTT
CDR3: CASSQDTGEGFSNTGELFF

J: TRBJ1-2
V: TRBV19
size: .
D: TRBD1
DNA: TGTGCCAGTAGTAATGGAAGACAGGGAGGCAACACCTTC
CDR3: CASSNGRQGGNTF

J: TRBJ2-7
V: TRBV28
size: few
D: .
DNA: TGTGCCAGCTGGGGCGGGGCTATTTACGAGCAGTACTTC
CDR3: CASWGGAIYEQYF

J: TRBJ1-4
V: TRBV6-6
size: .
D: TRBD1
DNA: TGTGCCAGCACACCCCTAAGGGGGCGCACTAATGAAAAACTGTTTTTT
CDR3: CASTPLRGRTNEKLFF

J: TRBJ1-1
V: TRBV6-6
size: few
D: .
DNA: TGTGCCAGCAACTGGGCCTCAGGGACTGAAGCTTTCTTT
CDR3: CASNWASGTEAFF

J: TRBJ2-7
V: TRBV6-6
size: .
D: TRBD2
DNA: TGTGCCAGTGGACTAGCGGGAGACGGGGGATCTTACGAGCAGTACTTC
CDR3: CASGLAGDGGSYEQYF

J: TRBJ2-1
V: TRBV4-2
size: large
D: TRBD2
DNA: TGTGCCAGCAGCCAAGGGGTAGCGGGAGAGAATGAGCAGTTCTTC
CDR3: CASSQGVAGENEQFF

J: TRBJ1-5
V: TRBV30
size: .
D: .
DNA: TGTGCCTGGAGTCCGGTCTCCGGGAGGCAGCCCCAGCATTTT
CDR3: CAWSPVSGRQPQHF

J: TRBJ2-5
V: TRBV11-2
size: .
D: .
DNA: TGTGCCAGCAGCCCCCAGGGGGAGACCCAGTACTTC
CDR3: CASSPQGETQYF

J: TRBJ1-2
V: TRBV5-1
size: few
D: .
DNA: TGCGCCAGCAGCTTGGACAGGGACCATGGCTACACCTTC
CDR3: CASSLDRDHGYTF

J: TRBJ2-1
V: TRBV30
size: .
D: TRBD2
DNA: TGTGCCTGGGGGACTAGCGGGAGAATGGGTGAGCAGTTCTTC
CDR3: CAWGTSGRMGEQFF

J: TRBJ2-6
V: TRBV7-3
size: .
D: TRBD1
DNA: TGTGCCAGCAGCTTAATGACAGGGGCTGGGGCCAACGTCCTGACTTTC
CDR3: CASSLMTGAGANVLTF

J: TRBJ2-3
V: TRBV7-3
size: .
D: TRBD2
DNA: TGTGCCAGCAGTCTGACTAGCGGGAGTCAGGGTACGCAGTATTTT
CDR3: CASSLTSGSQGTQYF

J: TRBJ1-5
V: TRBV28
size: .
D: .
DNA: TGTGCCAGCAGAAGTAGTGGAGGGGTTGGAAATCAGCCCCAGCATTTT
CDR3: CASRSSGGVGNQPQHF

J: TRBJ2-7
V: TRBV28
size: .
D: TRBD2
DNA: TGTGCCAGCAGGCTTAGCGGGAGGTCCTACGAGCAGTACTTC
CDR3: CASRLSGRSYEQYF

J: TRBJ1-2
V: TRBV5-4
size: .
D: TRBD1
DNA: TGTGCCAGCAGTACCGGGACAGATGGCTACACCTTC
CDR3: CASSTGTDGYTF

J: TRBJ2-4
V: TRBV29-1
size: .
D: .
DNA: TGCAGCGTTGAAGATCCCCTCAAAAACATTCAGTACTTC
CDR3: CSVEDPLKNIQYF

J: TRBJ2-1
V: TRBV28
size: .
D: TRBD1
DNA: TGTGCCAGCAGGGGACAGGTGAACAATGAGCAGTTCTTC
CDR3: CASRGQVNNEQFF

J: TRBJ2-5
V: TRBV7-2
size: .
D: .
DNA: TGTGCCAGCAGCTTCGGGAGCTACCAAGAGACCCAGTACTTC
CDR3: CASSFGSYQETQYF

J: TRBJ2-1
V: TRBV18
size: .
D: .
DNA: TGTGCCAGCTCATTTGGAGGGGGCTTAAGCTCCTACAATGAGCAGTTCTTC
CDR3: CASSFGGGLSSYNEQFF

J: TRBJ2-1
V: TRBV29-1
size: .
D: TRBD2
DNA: TGCAGCGTCCAAGGGCTAGCGGGAGGTTATGAGCAGTTCTTC
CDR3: CSVQGLAGGYEQFF

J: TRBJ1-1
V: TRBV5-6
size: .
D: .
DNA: TGTGCCAGCAGCTTGGGGGCACAGGGGAACACTGAAGCTTTCTTT
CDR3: CASSLGAQGNTEAFF

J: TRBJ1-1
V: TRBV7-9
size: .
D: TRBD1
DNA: TGTGCCAGCAGCTTCAGGGGGATGAACACTGAAGCTTTCTTT
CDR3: CASSFRGMNTEAFF

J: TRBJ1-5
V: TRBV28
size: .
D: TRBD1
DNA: TGTGCCAGCAGAGTTAGGGACAGAAGAAATCAGCCCCAGCATTTT
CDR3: CASRVRDRRNQPQHF

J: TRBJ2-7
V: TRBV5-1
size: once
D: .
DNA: TGCGCCAGCAGCTTGGATGGACAGAGCTCCTACGAGCAGTACTTC
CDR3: CASSLDGQSSYEQYF

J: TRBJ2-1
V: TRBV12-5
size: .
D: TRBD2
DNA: TGTGCTAGTGGGGGGGGGACTAGCGGGAGTGGGGAGCAGTTCTTC
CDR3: CASGGGTSGSGEQFF

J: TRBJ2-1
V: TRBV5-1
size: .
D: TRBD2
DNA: TGCGCCAGTACCGGGACTAGCGGGAGGAATGAGCAGTTCTTC
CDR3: CASTGTSGRNEQFF

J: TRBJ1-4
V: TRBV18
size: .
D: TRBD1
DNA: TGTGCCAGCACCGAGAGGGACAGGTGGACGGGTGAAAAACTGTTTTTT
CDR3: CASTERDRWTGEKLFF

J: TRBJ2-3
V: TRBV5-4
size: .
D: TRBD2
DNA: TGTGCCAGCAGACTAGCGGGAGGCCCAGATACGCAGTATTTT
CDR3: CASRLAGGPDTQYF

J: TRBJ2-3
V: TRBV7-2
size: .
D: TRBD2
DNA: TGTGCCAGCAGCTTGGAAGCGGGACGAAATACGCAGTATTTT
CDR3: CASSLEAGRNTQYF

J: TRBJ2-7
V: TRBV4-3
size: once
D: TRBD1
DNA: TGCGCCAGCAGCCGCACCTACCAGGGGGCTGGGTACGAGCAGTACTTC
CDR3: CASSRTYQGAGYEQYF

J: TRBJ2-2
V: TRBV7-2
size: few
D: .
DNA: TGTGCCAGCAGCTCACTAAACACCGGGGAGCTGTTTTTT
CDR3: CASSSLNTGELFF

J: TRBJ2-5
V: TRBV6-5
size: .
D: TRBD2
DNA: TGTGCCAGCAGGAACAGCGGGAGCGGGAAGACCCAGTACTTC
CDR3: CASRNSGSGKTQYF

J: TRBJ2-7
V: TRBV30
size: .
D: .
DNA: TGTGCCTGGAGTGTGATAGACGGAGTGTACGAGCAGTACTTC
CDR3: CAWSVIDGVYEQYF

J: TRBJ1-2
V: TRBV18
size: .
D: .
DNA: TGTGCCAGCTCACCCGTCGGGGATGGCTACACCTTC
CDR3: CASSPVGDGYTF

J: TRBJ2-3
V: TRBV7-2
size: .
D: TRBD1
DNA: TGTGCCAGCAGGTTAGCCGGGACAGGGGGCCTTACGCAGTATTTT
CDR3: CASRLAGTGGLTQYF

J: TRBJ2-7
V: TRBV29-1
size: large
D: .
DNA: TGCAGCGGGGGGGAGGCCGGACCGGACGAGCAGTACTTC
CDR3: CSGGEAGPDEQYF

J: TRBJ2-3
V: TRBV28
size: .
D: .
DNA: TGTGCCAGCAGTCCCCCAAGGGGTCCACAGTATTTT
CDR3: CASSPPRGPQYF

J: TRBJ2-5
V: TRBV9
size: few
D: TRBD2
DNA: TGTGCCAGCAGCGTAACAGGCGGGAGGGAGACCCAGTACTTC
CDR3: CASSVTGGRETQYF

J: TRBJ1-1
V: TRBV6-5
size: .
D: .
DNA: TGTGCCAGCAGTTACTCGAGGGCCAAGAACACTGAAGCTTTCTTT
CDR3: CASSYSRAKNTEAFF